This T cell receptor beta chain originates from a study of blood T cell repertoires in COVID-19 (dated by TCRdb to about 2020). Background on the whole study: Samples covering the acute and convalescent phases of COVID-19 were provided by collaborators in the United States, Italy and Spain. The material from the prospective study consisted of cDNA or gDNA derived from T cells, B-cell-depleted T cells, or PBMCs. The dataset comprised deeply sampled blood TCRbeta repertoires from subjects exposed to, actively infected with, or recovered from COVID-19. A freely available public database, intended as a resource for researchers studying the immune response to SARS-CoV-2, is where the repertoires were released. Samples came from the ongoing ImmuneRACE study (first 160 participants) plus 1,254 subjects from 6 global collaborators. A de-identified subject ID, COVID-19 status, age in years and sex were almost always included in the sample metadata. Where available, HLA class I and class II types were obtained from metadata supplied by the sample provider rather than from assay-based typing. Overall study outcomes, separate from this receptor: How much clinical and demographic metadata was included differed by source and by participant, and the metadata was provided uncurated.

TCRbeta CDR3 regions were amplified from genomic DNA using the immunoSEQ Assay, a bias-controlled multiplex PCR. In the source study's methods: Nucleated cell counts per sample were estimated from amplification of reference gene primers within the assay. Sequence reads were collapsed and filtered to measure the absolute abundance of every unique TCRbeta CDR3 rearrangement. For each sample, productive Simpson clonality was calculated as the square root of Simpson's diversity index across productive rearrangements. TCRdb carries this immuneACCESS record with in-frame sequences only. Its versions omit some clonotypes, under half of them owing to an unresolved V gene in the studies checked, with the rest unexplained. V and J calls plus clone size are reproduced from that table; the DNA served to infer D and trimming. This sample lists some 250,000 clones; about 91% were detected once. More than 1% of the sample comes from the top ten.

Trimming removed 3 bases from V and 8 bases from J, leaving 19 bases between the germline ends. In the germline V gene (reference sequence), CDR1 corresponds to LNHDA and CDR2 to SQIVND. The CDR3 covers 16 residues, taking in both the cysteine and the phenylalanine. The retained sequence is limited to the CDR3, 48 bases, with the frame set at the first base. Turning to this clone: There is no known antigen for this receptor. No much larger clone is present one base from it, and per-base qualities are unavailable.

In the prospective study, participants were about 18 to 89 years old, resided in fewer than 25 geographic areas of the United States, and were enrolled through a virtual design. In the prospective study, participants were assigned to cohorts based on the clinical history participants reported in a screening survey and a study questionnaire. In the prospective study, mobile phlebotomists collected whole blood, serum and a nasopharyngeal or oropharyngeal swab from each participant. Prospective study participants could optionally give additional blood draws and questionnaires over a roughly 2-month period. Blood samples from the prospective study were shipped frozen or at room temperature prior to DNA extraction.

The source of this sequence is a human donor in a cohort exposed to, infected with or recovered from COVID-19 (not recorded which). The donor label of this sample is uncertain. The V gene is TRBV19 and the J gene is TRBJ2-2; confidence is insufficient to name the D gene. Sequencing used PBMCs or T cells enriched from blood (not recorded which). The CDR3 region reads CASSIKASLPRGELFF. At the DNA level, the sequence is TGTGCCAGTAGTATCAAGGCCTCCCTACCGCGGGGGGAGCTGTTTTTT.